The sequence of this T cell receptor (beta chain) was determined in a study of memory CD4+ T cells and cytomegalovirus serostatus. About the study: This sample comes from healthy Belgian adults, about 10 CMV seropositive, 20 to 25 seronegative. Overall study findings and caveats: About 40% of the roughly 150 known CMV-associated TCRbeta sequences appeared in CD4+ memory.

Original processing methods: After removing out-of-frame reads, around 2.2 million distinct TCRbeta sequences remained. The assay was immunoSEQ multiplex PCR, and TCRdb's table has in-frame clones only and misses some. Clone size and the V and J calls come from that table; the DNA yielded D and trimming. The sample has tens of thousands of clones, around 74% seen once. Single viable CD3+CD4+CD8-CD45RO+ cells were sorted as the memory CD4+ T cells. Donors' CMV status reflects serum IgG against pp150, pp28, p38, p52. The V gene's germline CDR1 is MGHRA and CDR2 YSYEKL. Deletions cut 4 bases from V and 14 bases from J, with 9 bases between. The CDR3 runs to 11 residues. This clone was found a few times. What it recognizes is unknown.

Specimen: memory CD4+ T cells from blood. This receptor was taken from an adult in good health and CMV-seronegative. Some clones in this sample may be carry-over from other donors' samples. The chain uses TRBV4-1 and TRBJ1-6, with TRBD1 as a possible D gene (6 bases). The CDR3 DNA reads TGCGCCAGCAGCCTACAGGGAACCCTCCACTTT. This codes for CASSLQGTLHF.